The clone carrying this T cell receptor (beta chain) showed up many times. As yet, its antigen is unknown. This entry is derived from a study of T cell repertoires in cytomegalovirus infection. As for the study in general: Both a matching HLA type and CMV infection were indicated by public TCR beta signatures. The study's findings and limits: Identification of carriers of CMV plus the relevant HLA was performed using cumulative public TCR beta family frequency.

TCRdb reprocessed the reads with MiXCR, giving one entry per CDR3 protein. The data contain over 450,000 distinct CDR3 sequences, over 9% of them singletons. Trimming removed 4 bases from V and 2 bases from J, with 15 bases in between. This CDR3 has 16 amino acids. Germline V gene lookup returns CDR1 SGHTA and CDR2 FQGTGA. This rearrangement joins TRBV7-3 to TRBJ2-1; D possibly uses TRBD1 or TRBD2 (5 bases each). The source of this sequence is a human donor in good health (CMV status not recorded). Some clones in this sample may be carry-over from other donors' samples. The sample comprised PBMCs. CDR3 sequence (DNA): TGTGCCAGCAGCTCCCCCGACTGGGACCCCTACAATGAGCAGTTCTTC. Protein product: CASSSPDWDPYNEQFF.